The clone carrying this T cell receptor beta chain was found a few times. The data belong to a study of T cells in Graves' hyperthyroidism and ophthalmopathy. RNA transcripts yielded amplified TCR beta CDR3 regions. First-round RT-PCR of the TCR CDR3 relied on the HTBI primer set. TCRdb redid the calling of the multiplex PCR reads with MiXCR, one entry per CDR3 protein. The data show about 290,000 distinct CDR3 sequences, more than 15% seen once. Exclusion followed for patients with uncontrolled infection, other autoimmune disease, pregnancy or lactation. The sequenced material came from blood. This sequence was found in a woman aged 55 to 70 with Graves' ophthalmopathy.

The CDR3 DNA sequence: TGCGCCAGCAGCCAAGACAACTACAATCAGCCCCAGCATTTT. This translates into CASSQDNYNQPQHF. The rearrangement joins TRBV4-1 to TRBJ1-5; no clear D gene. The CDR3 is made up of 14 amino acids. Trimming left V 0 bases short and J 3 bases short, with 6 bases between. Germline V gene sequence: CDR1 MGHRA, CDR2 YSYEKL.